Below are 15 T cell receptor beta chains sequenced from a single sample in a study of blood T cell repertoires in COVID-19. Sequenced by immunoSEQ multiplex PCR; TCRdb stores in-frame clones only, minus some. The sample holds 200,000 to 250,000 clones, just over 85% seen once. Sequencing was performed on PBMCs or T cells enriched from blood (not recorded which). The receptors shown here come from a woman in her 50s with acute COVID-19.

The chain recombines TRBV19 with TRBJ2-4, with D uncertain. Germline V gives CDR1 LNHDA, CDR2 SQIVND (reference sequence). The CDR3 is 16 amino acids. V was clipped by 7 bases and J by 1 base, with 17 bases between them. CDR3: CASNHPAPPAKNIQYF. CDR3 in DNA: TGTGCCAGTAACCATCCAGCGCCTCCGGCCAAAAACATTCAGTACTTC.

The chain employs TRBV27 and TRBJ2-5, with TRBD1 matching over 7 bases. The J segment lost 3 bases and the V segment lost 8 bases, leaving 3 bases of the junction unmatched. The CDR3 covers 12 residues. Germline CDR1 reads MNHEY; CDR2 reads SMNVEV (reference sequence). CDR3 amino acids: CASSGGEETQYF. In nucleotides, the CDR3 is TGTGCCAGCTCAGGGGGAGAAGAGACCCAGTACTTC.

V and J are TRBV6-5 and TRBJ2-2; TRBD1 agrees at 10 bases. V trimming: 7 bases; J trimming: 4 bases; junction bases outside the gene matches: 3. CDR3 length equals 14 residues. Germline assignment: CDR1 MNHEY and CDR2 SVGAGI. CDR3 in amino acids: CASIRDRGTGELFF. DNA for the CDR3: TGTGCCAGCATCCGGGACAGGGGCACCGGGGAGCTGTTTTTT.

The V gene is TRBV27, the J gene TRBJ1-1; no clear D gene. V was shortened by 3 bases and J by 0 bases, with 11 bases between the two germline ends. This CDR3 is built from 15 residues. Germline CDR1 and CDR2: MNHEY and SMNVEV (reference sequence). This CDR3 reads CASSFRVSMNTEAFF. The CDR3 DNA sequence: TGTGCCAGCAGTTTCCGGGTGTCGATGAACACTGAAGCTTTCTTT.

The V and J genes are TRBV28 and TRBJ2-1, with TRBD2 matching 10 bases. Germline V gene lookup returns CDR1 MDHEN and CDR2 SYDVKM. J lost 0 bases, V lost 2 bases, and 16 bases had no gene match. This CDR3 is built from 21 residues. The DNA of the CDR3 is TGTGCCAGCAGTTTAGAGCTAGCGGGAGATCGGCGACCAAGCTCCTACAATGAGCAGTTCTTC. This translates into CASSLELAGDRRPSSYNEQFF.

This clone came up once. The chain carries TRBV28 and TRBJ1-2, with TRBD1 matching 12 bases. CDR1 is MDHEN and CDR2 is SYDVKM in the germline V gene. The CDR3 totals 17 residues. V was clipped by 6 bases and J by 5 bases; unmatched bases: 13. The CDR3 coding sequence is TGTGCCAGCAGCTCCGGGACAGGGGGCGACTTTAGGTATGGCTACACCTTC. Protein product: CASSSGTGGDFRYGYTF.

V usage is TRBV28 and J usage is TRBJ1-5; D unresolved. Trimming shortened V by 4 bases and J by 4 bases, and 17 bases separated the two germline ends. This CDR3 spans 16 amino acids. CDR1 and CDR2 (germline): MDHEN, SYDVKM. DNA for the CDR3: TGTGCCAGCAGTTCCCGAGTAGGAGGGATTAATCAGCCCCAGCATTTT. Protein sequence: CASSSRVGGINQPQHF.

DNA of the CDR3: TGTGCCAGCGCGGGTGGCCTGAATCAGCCCCAGCATTTT. Translation: CASAGGLNQPQHF. The J gene is TRBJ1-5, the V gene TRBV2; D is ambiguous. Trimming took off 8 bases at V and 4 bases at J, with 12 bases between the two ends. Germline loops: CDR1 SNHLY, CDR2 FYNNEI. The CDR3 is 13 residues long.

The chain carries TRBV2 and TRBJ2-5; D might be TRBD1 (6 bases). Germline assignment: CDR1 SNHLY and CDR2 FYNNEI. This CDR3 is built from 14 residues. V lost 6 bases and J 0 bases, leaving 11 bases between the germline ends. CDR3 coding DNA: TGTGCCAGCAGAGAAACAGGGAACCAAGAGACCCAGTACTTC. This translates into CASRETGNQETQYF.

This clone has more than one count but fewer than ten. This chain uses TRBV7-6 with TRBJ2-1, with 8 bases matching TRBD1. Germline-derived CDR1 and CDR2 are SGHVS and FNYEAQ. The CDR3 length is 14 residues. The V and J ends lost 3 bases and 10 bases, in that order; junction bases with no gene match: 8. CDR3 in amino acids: CASSFSFDRGEQFF. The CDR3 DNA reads TGTGCCAGCAGCTTTTCCTTTGACAGGGGCGAGCAGTTCTTC.

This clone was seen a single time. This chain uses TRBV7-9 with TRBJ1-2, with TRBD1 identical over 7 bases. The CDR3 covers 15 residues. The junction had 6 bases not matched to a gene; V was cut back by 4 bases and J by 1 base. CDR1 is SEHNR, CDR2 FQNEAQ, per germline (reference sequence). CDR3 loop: CASSSRTGDNYGYTF. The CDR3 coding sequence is TGTGCCAGCAGCTCACGGACAGGCGATAACTATGGCTACACCTTC.

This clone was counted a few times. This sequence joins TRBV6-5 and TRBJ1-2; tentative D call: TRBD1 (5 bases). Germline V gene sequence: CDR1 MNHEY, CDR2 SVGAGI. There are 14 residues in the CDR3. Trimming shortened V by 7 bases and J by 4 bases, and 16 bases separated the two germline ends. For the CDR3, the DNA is TGTGCCAGCAAAAGCTCAGGGATGACCTATGGCTACACCTTC. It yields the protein CASKSSGMTYGYTF.

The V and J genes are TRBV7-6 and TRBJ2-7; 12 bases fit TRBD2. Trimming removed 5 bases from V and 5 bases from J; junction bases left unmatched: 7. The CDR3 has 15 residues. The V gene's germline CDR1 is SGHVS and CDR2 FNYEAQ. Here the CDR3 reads CASSTKTSGSHEQYF. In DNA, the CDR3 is TGTGCCAGCAGCACAAAGACTAGCGGGAGCCACGAGCAGTACTTC.

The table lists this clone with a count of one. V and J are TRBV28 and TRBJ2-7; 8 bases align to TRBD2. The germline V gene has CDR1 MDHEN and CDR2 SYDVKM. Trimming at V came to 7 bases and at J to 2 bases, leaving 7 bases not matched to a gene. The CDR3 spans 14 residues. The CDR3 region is CASTPGGNTYEQYF. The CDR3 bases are TGTGCCAGCACCCCGGGGGGGAACACCTACGAGCAGTACTTC.

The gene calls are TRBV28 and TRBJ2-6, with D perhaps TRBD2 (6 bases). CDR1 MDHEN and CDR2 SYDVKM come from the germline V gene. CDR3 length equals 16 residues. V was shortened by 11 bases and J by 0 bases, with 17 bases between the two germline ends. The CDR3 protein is CAVPLAPSSGANVLTF. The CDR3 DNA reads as TGTGCCGTGCCACTAGCTCCGAGCTCTGGGGCCAACGTCCTGACTTTC.